The clone carrying this T cell receptor beta chain was picked up a small number of times. What it binds is unknown. This CDR3 contains 14 residues. Trimming removed 2 bases at V and 1 base at J, with 9 bases between. Per germline, CDR1 LGHNA and CDR2 YSLEER. Every bit of the isolated RNA underwent reverse transcription, so sequencing read expressed TCRB transcripts. Method: immunoSEQ multiplex PCR; TCRdb's copy keeps in-frame clones and lacks some. There are about 340,000 clones in the sample; approximately 10% occur only once, and roughly 0.99% lies in the top ten. The sample is drawn from a study of beta chain features in type 1 diabetes. Study-wide points: A moderate, significant TCRB CDR3 shortening appeared in type 1 diabetes across four CD4+ subsets.

The source material was central memory CD4+ T cells from blood. The chain carries TRBV4-3 and TRBJ2-7; D remains ambiguous. This sequence originates from a man aged 25 to 45 with type 1 diabetes. CDR3: CASSQSPGSYEQYF. The CDR3 bases are TGCGCCAGCAGCCAATCTCCCGGGTCCTACGAGCAGTACTTC.